Following are 30 T cell receptor beta chains from one sample sequenced in a study of spatial heterogeneity in lung cancer. Broader study findings: Counts that tracked tumor mutation counts were those of expanded intratumoral alpha and beta TCRs.

TCRdb reprocessed the 5' RACE reads via MiXCR and lists one record per CDR3 protein. Altogether 7,500 to 8,000 distinct CDR3 sequences are present, about 7% being singletons, with the ten largest covering 15% to 20%. The time point denotes: sample taken at primary tumor resection. The antigens for these receptors are not known. Sequenced material: lung tumor tissue, taken at surgery. Every receptor here comes from a female donor with early-stage non-small cell lung cancer.

This clonotype was seen at least ten times. In a library made to pick up alpha chains, this beta chain is a stray read with a size that means little. This rearrangement joins TRBV27 to TRBJ2-1, with TRBD2 matching over 11 bases. CDR1 is MNHEY and CDR2 is SMNVEV in the germline V gene (reference sequence). J was trimmed by 4 bases and V by 4 bases; bases with no gene match: 12. This CDR3 region has 18 residues. CDR3 loop: CASSSPNSGRALYNEQFF. CDR3 nucleotides: TGTGCCAGCAGTTCCCCCAATAGCGGGAGGGCCTTATACAATGAGCAGTTCTTC.

As to this clonotype: Because the library targeted alpha chains, this beta chain is an off-target read whose size means little. The chain couples TRBV20-1 to TRBJ2-7; no reliable D call. CDR3 length equals 11 residues. Germline CDR1 DFQATT, CDR2 SNEGSKA (reference sequence). The V and J ends lost 3 bases and 4 bases respectively, with 7 bases between them. The CDR3 region has the DNA TGCAGTGCTAGCGTAGGGTACGAGCAGTACTTC. It specifies CSASVGYEQYF.

By sample fraction, this clonotype is medium-sized. In a library made to pick up alpha chains, this beta chain is a stray read with a size that means little. The chain employs TRBV4-1 and TRBJ2-1; 9 nucleotides line up with TRBD2. The CDR3 length is 15 residues. Germline CDR1 MGHRA, CDR2 YSYEKL. V lost 4 bases and J lost 6; bases outside the gene matches: 7. The CDR3 sequence is CASSPRPAGGNEQFF. The CDR3 DNA reads TGCGCCAGCAGCCCTCGGCCAGCGGGAGGCAATGAGCAGTTCTTC.

To note about this clonotype: Little can be read into the size of this beta chain, an off-target read in a library designed for alpha chains. V is TRBV20-1 and J is TRBJ1-1; D is ambiguous. Germline CDR1 is DFQATT and CDR2 is SNEGSKA (reference sequence). V lost 0 bases and J lost 1, with 9 bases in between. CDR3 size: 14 residues. CDR3 nucleotides: TGCAGTGCTAGAGACCGGCGGACGAACACTGAAGCTTTCTTT. Amino acids: CSARDRRTNTEAFF.

This clonotype was picked up many times. This beta chain was picked up by a library intended for alpha chains and is off target, so its count carries little meaning. The chain is built from TRBV20-1 and TRBJ1-2; D is possibly TRBD1 (6 bases). With 0 bases removed from V and 7 bases from J, the gap between germline ends came to 9 bases. There are 12 residues in the CDR3. Looked up from germline, CDR1 is DFQATT and CDR2 is SNEGSKA (reference sequence). The CDR3 nucleotides read TGCAGTGCTAGAGAGGGGGCAATTGGCTACACCTTC. Amino acids: CSAREGAIGYTF.

This clonotype was recorded at least ten times. With the library built for alpha chains, this beta chain is off target and its frequency is not meaningful. This chain uses TRBV7-3 with TRBJ2-1, with unresolved D. The CDR3 runs 13 residues. Germline CDR1 is SGHTA and CDR2 is FQGTGA. Between the trimmed V and J ends, which lost 1 base and 1 base, there was a span of 2 bases. CDR3 sequence reads: CASSLRSYNEQFF. The DNA of the CDR3 is TGTGCCAGCAGCTTAAGATCCTACAATGAGCAGTTCTTC.

In its sample, this clonotype is medium-sized. This beta chain represents an off-target read in a library built for alpha chains; its size is of limited meaning. The chain couples TRBV6-1 to TRBJ1-2; unclear D gene. Trimming shortened V by 0 bases and J by 7 bases, and 6 bases separated the two germline ends. Germline assignment: CDR1 MNHNS and CDR2 SASEGT. This CDR3 is built from 12 residues. The CDR3 bases are TGTGCCAGCAGTGAAGCACTCTTTGGCTACACCTTC. Its translation: CASSEALFGYTF.

As regards this clonotype: This beta chain is a stray read from a library made for alpha chains; its abundance is not meaningful. This chain connects TRBV29-1 to TRBJ1-6, with D possibly matching TRBD1 (5 bases). Trimming removed 4 bases at V and 14 bases at J, with 18 bases between. CDR1 and CDR2 (germline): SQVTM, ANQGSEA. CDR3 size: 13 residues. CDR3 in amino acids: CSVGEQAGGALHF. The CDR3 coding sequence is TGCAGCGTTGGGGAACAGGCCGGGGGGGCCCTCCACTTT. Using reference TRBV29-1 and TRBJ1-6 for the parts outside the CDR3, the full variable domain is SAVISQKPSRDICQRGTSLTIQCQVDSQVTMMFWYRQQPGQSLTLIATANQGSEATYESGFVIDKFPISRPNLTFSTLTVSNMSPEDSSIYLCSVGEQAGGALHFGNGTRLTVT.

This clonotype was seen at least ten times. This beta chain is an unintended read in a library built for alpha chains; its size means little. This chain connects TRBV20-1 to TRBJ2-7; D unresolved. The CDR3 consists of 12 residues. Trimming stripped 3 bases from V and 6 bases from J, with 12 bases between. Germline V gene data show CDR1 as DFQATT and CDR2 as SNEGSKA (reference sequence). The CDR3 reads CSARGDIGEQYF. The CDR3 DNA reads TGCAGTGCTAGGGGCGACATTGGCGAGCAGTACTTC.

Judged by abundance, this clonotype is medium-sized. The library was prepared for alpha chains; this beta chain is a stray read, so its frequency means little. J is TRBJ2-1 and V is TRBV7-2; D gene uncertain. V lost 4 bases to trimming and J lost 8 bases, with 15 bases between them. This CDR3 has 14 amino acids. Germline assignment: CDR1 SGHTA and CDR2 FQGNSA. CDR3 coding DNA: TGTGCCAGCAGCTCCCCGGACGGATGGGATGAGCAGTTCTTC. Encoded protein: CASSSPDGWDEQFF.

By share, this clonotype counts as medium-sized. A library made for alpha chains picked up this beta chain off target, so its size means little. This rearrangement joins TRBV6-1 to TRBJ2-1; D gene ambiguous. The CDR3 length is 13 residues. V was clipped by 6 bases and J by 8 bases, with 14 bases between them. Germline CDR1 reads MNHNS; CDR2 reads SASEGT. The CDR3 here is CASSGIPWDEQFF. Here the CDR3 DNA reads TGTGCCAGCAGCGGTATTCCTTGGGATGAGCAGTTCTTC.

This clonotype qualifies as medium-sized (0.01 to 0.1%). This beta chain is a stray sequence in a library constructed for alpha chains; its clone size is not meaningful. The V call is TRBV5-1, the J call TRBJ2-7; D remains unclear. Trimming shortened V by 4 bases and J by 4 bases, and 12 bases separated the two germline ends. CDR1 is SGHRS, CDR2 YFSETQ, per germline. The CDR3 extends over 13 amino acids. CDR3 protein: CASSVGSFYEQYF. The CDR3 nucleotides read TGCGCCAGCAGCGTGGGGTCCTTTTACGAGCAGTACTTC.

In this sample, this clonotype turned up many times. Within a library made for alpha chains, this beta chain is off target, and its count is uninformative. The chain carries TRBV20-1 and TRBJ2-5; 14 nucleotides match TRBD2. Germline loops: CDR1 DFQATT, CDR2 SNEGSKA (reference sequence). J was trimmed by 4 bases and V by 4 bases; bases with no gene match: 5. The CDR3 runs to 15 residues. CDR3 amino acids: CSANGLAGGGETQYF. The CDR3 DNA reads TGCAGTGCTAACGGACTAGCGGGAGGTGGAGAGACCCAGTACTTC.

This clonotype has a single count. This beta chain slipped into a library made for alpha chains as a stray read, so its size is not meaningful. The CDR3 nucleotides are TGTGCCAGCAGTTACCCTGGGGGACATGAAAAACTGTTTTTT. It codes for CASSYPGGHEKLFF. J is TRBJ1-4 and V is TRBV6-6; D is possibly TRBD1 (5 bases). Per germline, CDR1 MNHNY and CDR2 SVGAGI (reference sequence). This CDR3 region has 14 residues. Trimming removed 2 bases from V and 6 bases from J, with 10 bases in between.

This clonotype was found many times. This beta chain is an unintended read in a library built for alpha chains; its size means little. V usage is TRBV7-9 and J usage is TRBJ1-1, with D possibly being TRBD1 (5 bases). The V gene lost 1 base and the J gene lost 5 bases, with 8 bases spanning the gap. Germline V lookup: CDR1 SEHNR, CDR2 FQNEAQ (reference sequence). The CDR3 runs 13 residues. CDR3 sequence reads: CASSLERGTEAFF. CDR3 nucleotide sequence: TGTGCCAGCAGCTTAGAGAGGGGAACTGAAGCTTTCTTT.

Note on this clonotype: Found in a library prepared for alpha chains, this beta chain is an off-target read, and its abundance has little meaning. This sequence joins TRBV7-3 and TRBJ2-3; weak D call: TRBD1 (7 bases). The CDR3 loop spans 14 amino acids. Trimming took 4 bases from V and 2 from J, leaving 10 bases between them. In germline, CDR1 is SGHTA, CDR2 FQGTGA. The CDR3 nucleotides read TGTGCCAGCAGCTGGAGGGGGCACACAGATACGCAGTATTTT. It translates to CASSWRGHTDTQYF.

This clonotype appeared many times. This beta chain was picked up by a library intended for alpha chains and is off target, so its count carries little meaning. The chain has TRBV5-1 and TRBJ2-3, with TRBD1 identical over 7 bases. The CDR3 runs to 15 residues. CDR1 and CDR2 (germline): SGHRS, YFSETQ. Trimming cost V 0 bases and J 4 bases; bases outside gene matches: 5. The CDR3 DNA sequence: TGCGCCAGCAGCTTGGACGGCAGGGGGTCAGATACGCAGTATTTT. This sequence encodes CASSLDGRGSDTQYF.

In this sample, this clonotype turned up many times. The library was built for alpha chains, so this beta chain is an off-target read and its size means little. This rearrangement joins TRBV27 to TRBJ2-1; 8 nucleotides line up with TRBD2. Germline CDR1 MNHEY, CDR2 SMNVEV (reference sequence). Trimming cost V 7 bases and J 6 bases; bases outside gene matches: 11. This CDR3 comprises 15 residues. CDR3 DNA: TGTGCCAGCAACTATCGACTAGCGAGGGTCAATGAGCAGTTCTTC. Its protein product is CASNYRLARVNEQFF.

This clonotype has a handful of counts. Because the library targeted alpha chains, this beta chain is an off-target read whose size means little. The chain has TRBV14 and TRBJ2-7, with D perhaps given as TRBD1 or TRBD2 (5 bases each). Trimming pared 1 base from V and 5 bases from J, leaving 12 bases between. The CDR3 runs 14 residues. The germline CDR1 and CDR2 sequences are SGHDN and FVKESK. In nucleotides, the CDR3 is TGTGCCAGCAGCCAAGCGGGGCCTTGGAACGAGCAGTACTTC. Translation gives CASSQAGPWNEQYF.

This clonotype is deemed medium-sized. Little can be read into the size of this beta chain, an off-target read in a library designed for alpha chains. V usage is TRBV2 and J usage is TRBJ2-1; no definite D call. V was clipped by 8 bases and J by 8 bases, with 10 bases between them. The length of the CDR3 is 11 residues. In germline, CDR1 is SNHLY, CDR2 FYNNEI. The CDR3 nucleotides read TGTGCCAGCTGGGATAGGTATGAGCAGTTCTTC. Its translation: CASWDRYEQFF.

By frequency in the sample, this clonotype is medium-sized. Since the library was made to target alpha chains, this beta chain is a stray read and its abundance is not meaningful. J is TRBJ2-2 and V is TRBV20-1; D perhaps matches TRBD1 (5 bases). Germline V gives CDR1 DFQATT, CDR2 SNEGSKA (reference sequence). This CDR3 region has 12 residues. The V end lost 1 base, the J end lost 7 bases, and 7 bases lay between the germline ends. The CDR3, as DNA: TGCAGTGCTAGAGTTGACAGCGGGGAGCTGTTTTTT. Amino acid sequence: CSARVDSGELFF.

This clonotype is medium-sized (0.01 to 0.1%). This beta chain lies outside the target of a library built for alpha chains; its clone size means little. The chain recombines TRBV28 with TRBJ1-1; TRBD1 is a possible D gene (6 bases). Germline lookup yields CDR1 MDHEN and CDR2 SYDVKM. This CDR3 is built from 12 residues. Trimming left V 4 bases short and J 11 bases short, with 14 bases between. CDR3 in amino acids: CASSSTGILAFF. CDR3 coding DNA: TGTGCCAGCAGTTCTACAGGGATATTGGCTTTCTTT.

This clonotype occurred once. Found in a library prepared for alpha chains, this beta chain is an off-target read, and its abundance has little meaning. The V gene is TRBV29-1, the J gene TRBJ2-7; TRBD2 matches 7 bases. This CDR3 region has 16 residues. The germline V gene has CDR1 SQVTM and CDR2 ANQGSEA. The junction had 13 bases not matched to a gene; V was cut back by 4 bases and J by 1 base. The CDR3: CSVGGGQGIQSYEQYF. The CDR3 bases are TGCAGCGTTGGGGGAGGGCAGGGTATTCAATCCTACGAGCAGTACTTC.

Concerning this clonotype itself: This beta chain is an off-target read within a library intended for alpha chains, so its frequency means little. The chain carries TRBV10-2 and TRBJ2-1, with D possibly TRBD1 on 5 matching bases. The CDR3 is made up of 14 amino acids. With 10 bases removed from V and 1 base from J, the gap between germline ends came to 14 bases. Germline CDR1 and CDR2: WSHSY and SAAADI. The CDR3 nucleotides read TGCGCCACCGGAGAAACAGGATCCTACAATGAGCAGTTCTTC. This translates into CATGETGSYNEQFF.

This clonotype is medium-sized (0.01 to 0.1%) in the sample. A library made for alpha chains picked up this beta chain off target, so its size means little. This chain connects TRBV12-3 or TRBV12-4 to TRBJ2-4; 12 bases align to TRBD1. The ends lost 4 bases at V and 7 bases at J; junction bases unmatched: 5. The CDR3 is 15 residues long. This CDR3 reads CASSSGTGGANIQYF. The CDR3, as DNA: TGTGCCAGCAGTTCCGGGACAGGGGGCGCGAACATTCAGTACTTC.

There are many counts of this clonotype. Within a library made for alpha chains, this beta chain is off target, and its count is uninformative. The CDR3 bases are TGTGCCAGCAGCGTAGAAGGGCTAGACCAAGAGACCCAGTACTTC. Translated: CASSVEGLDQETQYF. The chain carries TRBV9 and TRBJ2-5, with D hard to call. The germline V gene has CDR1 SGDLS and CDR2 YYNGEE. This CDR3 spans 15 amino acids. The V and J ends lost 0 bases and 0 bases respectively, with 9 bases between them.

This clonotype is medium-sized within its sample. Because the library targeted alpha chains, this beta chain is an off-target read whose size means little. This chain connects TRBV7-2 to TRBJ2-5; possibly TRBD2 for D (6 bases). The V gene's germline CDR1 is SGHTA and CDR2 FQGNSA. This CDR3 has 15 amino acids. The V and J ends lost 6 bases and 5 bases respectively, with 19 bases between them. CDR3 in amino acids: CASSWGGAVQETQYF. The CDR3 coding sequence is TGTGCCAGCAGTTGGGGCGGGGCGGTCCAGGAGACCCAGTACTTC.

This clonotype is labeled medium-sized. This beta chain lies outside the target of a library built for alpha chains; its clone size means little. The rearrangement links TRBV9 to TRBJ1-2; D unresolved. The CDR3 runs to 14 residues. V was pared by 0 bases and J by 5 bases, with 11 bases between. Looked up from germline, CDR1 is SGDLS and CDR2 is YYNGEE. CDR3 coding DNA: TGTGCCAGCAGCGTAGGTCGAGGACCTTATGGCTACACCTTC. Its protein product is CASSVGRGPYGYTF.

Comment on this clonotype: In a library made to pick up alpha chains, this beta chain is a stray read with a size that means little. V is TRBV20-1 and J is TRBJ1-1; TRBD1 matches 10 bases. The length of the CDR3 is 16 residues. Germline CDR1 DFQATT, CDR2 SNEGSKA (reference sequence). With V trimmed by 0 bases and J by 8 bases, 12 bases remained unmatched. CDR3 in amino acids: CSARDHRAGQGFEAFF. CDR3 sequence (DNA): TGCAGTGCTAGAGATCATCGGGCGGGACAGGGGTTCGAAGCTTTCTTT.

This clonotype was observed at least ten times. This beta chain turned up in a library designed for alpha chains; as an off-target read, its abundance says little. V usage is TRBV19 and J usage is TRBJ2-2; D possibly corresponds to TRBD1 (6 bases). The germline V gene encodes CDR1 LNHDA and CDR2 SQIVND (reference sequence). Deletions cut 3 bases from V and 3 bases from J, with 8 bases between. This CDR3 has 14 amino acids. The chain's CDR3 is CASSMDSYTGELFF. The CDR3 coding sequence is TGTGCCAGTAGTATGGACAGCTACACCGGGGAGCTGTTTTTT.